This T cell receptor (beta chain) is from a study of CD8+CD57+ T cells in acquired aplastic anemia. Turning to the study itself: Each DNA sample taken from sorted CD4+ and CD8+ cells came to 3 to 4 ug on average. General study results and limits: Patient and control CD8+ Simpson's diversity was not significantly different. A set of approximately 29 CD8+ CDR3 sequences was shared between patients and controls, and these sequences appeared highly expressed in patients.

CDR3 and TCR beta VDJ profiling relied on genomic DNA as the template. TCRdb fed the reads into MiXCR, producing one record per CDR3 protein. The sample contains some 410,000 distinct CDR3 sequences, 55% to 70% of which appear only once. Looked up from germline, CDR1 is SGHTA and CDR2 is FQGTGA. The trim removed 5 bases at V and 7 bases at J, leaving 9 bases unmatched. The CDR3 loop spans 15 amino acids. As concerns this clonotype: Its antigen is currently unknown.

The sequence derives from a human donor in good health, serving as a control. What was sequenced was sorted CD4+, CD8+, or CD8+CD57+ T cells (not recorded which) from PBMCs. This chain uses TRBV7-3 with TRBJ2-1, with 9 bases that match TRBD2. CDR3 region: CASSPSGGSGNEQFF. CDR3 DNA: TGTGCCAGCAGCCCCAGCGGGGGGAGTGGGAATGAGCAGTTCTTC.